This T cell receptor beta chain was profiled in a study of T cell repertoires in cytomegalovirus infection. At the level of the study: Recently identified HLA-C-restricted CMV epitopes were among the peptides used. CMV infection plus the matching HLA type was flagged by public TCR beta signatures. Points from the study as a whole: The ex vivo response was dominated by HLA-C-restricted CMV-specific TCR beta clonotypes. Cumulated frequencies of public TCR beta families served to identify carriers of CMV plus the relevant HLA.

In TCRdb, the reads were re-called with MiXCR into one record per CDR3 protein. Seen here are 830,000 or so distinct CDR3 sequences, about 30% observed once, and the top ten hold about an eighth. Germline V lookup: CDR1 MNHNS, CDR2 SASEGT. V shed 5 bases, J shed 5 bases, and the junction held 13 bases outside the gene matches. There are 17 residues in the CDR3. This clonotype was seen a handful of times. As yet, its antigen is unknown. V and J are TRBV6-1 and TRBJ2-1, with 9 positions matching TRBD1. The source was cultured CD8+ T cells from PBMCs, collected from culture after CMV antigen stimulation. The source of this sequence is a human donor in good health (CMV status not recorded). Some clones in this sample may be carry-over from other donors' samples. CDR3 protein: CASSPELGTGHHNEQFF. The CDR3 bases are TGTGCCAGCAGTCCCGAGCTCGGGACAGGGCACCACAATGAGCAGTTCTTC.